Listed here are 28 T cell receptor beta chains from one sample, sequenced in a study of PD-L1 blockade in urothelial cancer. Sequencing used immunoSEQ multiplex PCR; TCRdb keeps in-frame clones, though not all of them. This sample has 100,000 or so clones, with 70% to 85% found just once. The starting material was PBMCs, obtained around atezolizumab (anti-PD-L1) treatment. All receptors come from a man aged 45-65 years with urothelial cancer.

The J gene is TRBJ2-6, the V gene TRBV7-9; 8 bases are shared with TRBD2. Germline CDR1 is SEHNR and CDR2 is FQNEAQ (reference sequence). J gave up 3 bases and V 5 bases, and 9 bases lay outside the gene matches. The length of the CDR3 is 17 residues. The CDR3 nucleotides are TGTGCCAGCAGCGCCAGCGGGGGCATTGTTGGGGCCAACGTCCTGACTTTC. Residues: CASSASGGIVGANVLTF.

This chain links TRBV7-3 with TRBJ2-1; D might be TRBD1 (6 bases). Trimming cost V 5 bases and J 2 bases, with 16 bases left between them. This CDR3 contains 16 residues. Germline V CDR1 and CDR2: SGHTA, FQGTGA. The CDR3 bases are TGTGCCAGCAGCCAACAAGGGACAAGAACCTACAATGAGCAGTTCTTC. Protein product: CASSQQGTRTYNEQFF.

The chain employs TRBV30 and TRBJ2-7; 14 bases are shared with TRBD2. With V trimmed by 4 bases and J by 4 bases, 9 bases remained unmatched. The germline CDR1 and CDR2 sequences are GTSNPN and SVGIG (reference sequence). The CDR3 is 16 residues long. The CDR3 DNA sequence: TGTGCCTGGACCAGAGTGGGACTAGCGGGAGCTTACGAGCAGTACTTC. As protein: CAWTRVGLAGAYEQYF.

This clone appeared once. This chain uses TRBV5-4 with TRBJ2-2; 9 bases fit TRBD2. Germline CDR1 is SGHNT and CDR2 is YYREEE (reference sequence). After removal of 4 bases from V and 3 bases from J, the junction contained 4 bases not matched to a gene. The CDR3 contains 15 residues. This CDR3 is CASSLSGSYTGELFF. The CDR3 DNA reads as TGTGCCAGCAGCCTTAGCGGGAGTTACACCGGGGAGCTGTTTTTT.

The chain employs TRBV6-5 and TRBJ1-1; 8 nucleotides align to TRBD1. The germline gives CDR1 MNHEY, CDR2 SVGAGI. This CDR3 spans 13 amino acids. The V and J ends lost 8 bases and 7 bases, in that order; junction bases with no gene match: 9. The CDR3 loop reads CASVLTGGGEAFF. The CDR3 DNA reads as TGTGCCAGCGTGTTAACAGGGGGAGGTGAAGCTTTCTTT.

The rearrangement joins TRBV5-1 to TRBJ2-5; no definite D call. The CDR3 has 12 amino acids. CDR1 is SGHRS, CDR2 YFSETQ, per germline. V dropped 7 bases and J dropped 2 bases, with 9 bases sitting between them. The CDR3 loop is CASGGNQETQYF. In DNA form, the CDR3 reads TGCGCCAGCGGCGGCAATCAAGAGACCCAGTACTTC.

V is TRBV30 and J is TRBJ1-3; D remains unclear. The CDR3 runs 12 residues. Germline-derived CDR1 and CDR2 are GTSNPN and SVGIG (reference sequence). The ends were cut back, 4 bases at V and 8 bases at J, with 12 bases in the middle. CDR3 DNA sequence: TGTGCCTGGACCCGGGGTACCGACACCATATATTTT. Encoded protein: CAWTRGTDTIYF.

The chain links TRBV11-1 to TRBJ2-7, with TRBD1 as a possible D gene (6 bases). CDR3 length: 14 residues. V lost 5 bases and J lost 2, with 13 bases in between. CDR1 SGHAT and CDR2 FQDESV come from the germline V gene (reference sequence). CDR3 in DNA: TGTGCCAGCAGCCCCAGGACAGTTCCCTACGAGCAGTACTTC. Protein product: CASSPRTVPYEQYF.

The J gene is TRBJ2-7, the V gene TRBV7-9, with D perhaps TRBD2 (6 bases). The V end was cut by 5 bases, the J end by 3 bases, with 14 bases between. Per germline, CDR1 SEHNR and CDR2 FQNEAQ (reference sequence). The length of the CDR3 is 14 residues. Written as DNA, the CDR3 is TGTGCCAGCAGCCACGGCGGGATTAACTACGAGCAGTACTTC. Amino acid sequence: CASSHGGINYEQYF.

V usage is TRBV28 and J usage is TRBJ2-7; 9 bases are shared with TRBD2. V dropped 5 bases and J dropped 10; count of bases not matched to a gene: 15. The CDR3 has 15 residues. Germline loops: CDR1 MDHEN, CDR2 SYDVKM. The CDR3 sequence: CASSPPVVLAGPQYF. The DNA of the CDR3 is TGTGCCAGCAGTCCACCAGTCGTGCTAGCGGGACCCCAGTACTTC. The variable domain in full, with the rest retrieved from reference TRBV28 and TRBJ2-7, is DVKVTQSSRYLVKRTGEKVFLECVQDMDHENMFWYRQDPGLGLRLIYFSYDVKMKEKGDIPEGYSVSREKKERFSLILESASTNQTSMYLCASSPPVVLAGPQYFGPGTRLTVT.

The chain combines TRBV5-1 with TRBJ2-3, with D perhaps TRBD2 (5 bases). Germline CDR1 is SGHRS and CDR2 is YFSETQ. The CDR3 length is 14 residues. The V end was cut by 0 bases, the J end by 3 bases, with 8 bases between. The CDR3 nucleotides are TGCGCCAGCAGCTTGGCTAGCCAGACAGATACGCAGTATTTT. Translating gives CASSLASQTDTQYF.

The J gene is TRBJ2-7, the V gene TRBV30; D perhaps matches TRBD1 (5 bases). There are 13 residues in the CDR3. CDR1 GTSNPN and CDR2 SVGIG come from the germline V gene (reference sequence). V lost 3 bases and J lost 5, with 14 bases in between. CDR3 residues: CAWRLWAGNEQYF. The CDR3 DNA reads TGTGCCTGGAGGCTGTGGGCAGGGAACGAGCAGTACTTC.

This clone occurred a few times. V gene TRBV13 combines with J gene TRBJ1-4; D is undetermined. The V and J ends lost 4 bases and 8 bases respectively, with 11 bases between them. Germline assignment: CDR1 PRHDT and CDR2 FYEKMQ (reference sequence). This CDR3 comprises 13 residues. CDR3 in DNA: TGTGCCAGCAGCTACGGGAGAGCCGAAAAACTGTTTTTT. Translated: CASSYGRAEKLFF.

The chain couples TRBV28 to TRBJ2-5, with D possibly being TRBD1 (5 bases). This CDR3 has 16 amino acids. V lost 1 base and J lost 6, with 18 bases in between. CDR1 is MDHEN and CDR2 is SYDVKM in the germline V gene. The CDR3 DNA is TGTGCCAGCAGTTTATCTTCAGGGTGGGCTAGGAAGACCCAGTACTTC. This sequence encodes CASSLSSGWARKTQYF.

This chain links TRBV5-1 with TRBJ2-1; D perhaps matches TRBD1 (6 bases). Germline loops: CDR1 SGHRS, CDR2 YFSETQ. This CDR3 has 14 amino acids. Trimming took 0 bases from V and 7 from J, leaving 11 bases between them. The CDR3 protein is CASSLGRGGNEQFF. The CDR3 DNA is TGCGCCAGCAGCTTGGGCAGGGGCGGGAATGAGCAGTTCTTC.

CDR3 DNA: TGCGCCAGCAGGACAGGGCCCTCCTACGAGCAGTACTTC. The encoded protein is CASRTGPSYEQYF. The chain combines TRBV5-1 with TRBJ2-7; TRBD1 matches 7 bases. The CDR3 runs to 13 residues. Germline CDR1 and CDR2: SGHRS and YFSETQ. V lost 5 bases to trimming and J lost 0 bases; unmatched junction nucleotides: 2.

CDR3 nucleotide sequence: TGTGCCAGCAGCCCCCGGACTAGCGGGATGACAGATACGCAGTATTTT. It specifies CASSPRTSGMTDTQYF. The chain uses TRBV11-2 and TRBJ2-3; TRBD2 matches 12 bases. The CDR3 extends over 16 amino acids. Trimming removed 5 bases from V and 3 bases from J; junction bases left unmatched: 6. Germline V lookup: CDR1 SGHAT, CDR2 FQNNGV. The whole variable domain, filled in from reference TRBV11-2 and TRBJ2-3, reads EAGVAQSPRYKIIEKRQSVAFWCNPISGHATLYWYQQILGQGPKLLIQFQNNGVVDDSQLPKDRFSAERLKGVDSTLKIQPAKLEDSAVYLCASSPRTSGMTDTQYFGPGTRLTVL.

The count of this clone is one. The V and J genes are TRBV5-1 and TRBJ2-7; TRBD1 matches 8 bases. Per germline, CDR1 SGHRS and CDR2 YFSETQ. V gave up 2 bases and J gave up 2 bases; unmatched junction bases: 3. The CDR3 has 14 residues. The CDR3 sequence: CASSFTGGTYEQYF. CDR3 DNA sequence: TGCGCCAGCAGCTTTACAGGGGGAACCTACGAGCAGTACTTC.

This chain uses TRBV28 with TRBJ2-1; 8 nucleotides agree with TRBD2. The J segment lost 5 bases and the V segment lost 6 bases, leaving 15 bases of the junction unmatched. CDR3 length: 17 amino acids. Germline lookup yields CDR1 MDHEN and CDR2 SYDVKM. The CDR3 here is CASSLRGTSGYNNEQFF. The DNA of the CDR3 is TGTGCCAGCAGCCTTCGGGGTACTAGCGGTTATAACAATGAGCAGTTCTTC.

The gene calls are TRBV5-1 and TRBJ2-7, with 11 bases aligning to TRBD2. The germline gives CDR1 SGHRS, CDR2 YFSETQ. The CDR3 runs 15 residues. After removal of 7 bases from V and 2 bases from J, the junction contained 8 bases not matched to a gene. The CDR3 nucleotides read TGCGCCAGCGGCTCGACTAGCGGGGTCACCTACGAGCAGTACTTC. Protein sequence: CASGSTSGVTYEQYF.

V usage is TRBV19 and J usage is TRBJ1-2; tentative D call: TRBD1 (6 bases). The CDR3 extends over 13 amino acids. Trimming took 7 bases from V and 5 from J, leaving 14 bases between them. Germline V gene data show CDR1 as LNHDA and CDR2 as SQIVND (reference sequence). The CDR3 DNA follows: TGTGCCAGTATGCAGGGGCGAGGTTATGGCTACACCTTC. Its protein product is CASMQGRGYGYTF.

The V and J genes are TRBV2 and TRBJ1-4; D perhaps matches TRBD1 (6 bases). The CDR3 length is 14 residues. The ends were cut back, 5 bases at V and 12 bases at J, with 19 bases in the middle. Germline V CDR1 and CDR2: SNHLY, FYNNEI. The CDR3 spells CASSTRGKAPQLFF. The CDR3 DNA reads as TGTGCCAGCAGTACAAGGGGGAAAGCGCCACAACTGTTTTTT.

This chain uses TRBV5-6 with TRBJ2-1; 11 nucleotides align to TRBD2. The V segment lost 0 bases and the J segment 9 bases; nucleotides outside the gene matches: 8. The germline gives CDR1 SGHDT, CDR2 YYEEEE. The CDR3 length is 16 residues. In DNA, the CDR3 is TGTGCCAGCAGCTTGGCCGGTAGCGGGAGGGGCGGTGAGCAGTTCTTC. Its protein is CASSLAGSGRGGEQFF. Complete variable domain (other parts from reference TRBV5-6 and TRBJ2-1): DAGVTQSPTHLIKTRGQQVTLRCSPKSGHDTVSWYQQALGQGPQFIFQYYEEEERQRGNFPDRFSGHQFPNYSSELNVNALLLGDSALYLCASSLAGSGRGGEQFFGPGTRLTVL.

The J gene is TRBJ2-7, the V gene TRBV19; the match to TRBD1 covers 11 bases. The CDR3 loop spans 14 amino acids. CDR1 is LNHDA, CDR2 SQIVND, per germline (reference sequence). V was pared by 9 bases and J by 4 bases, with 8 bases of the junction left unmatched. The CDR3 DNA sequence: TGTGCCAGAAAAGGGGACAGGGGGAAGTACGAGCAGTACTTC. Protein: CARKGDRGKYEQYF.

CDR3 sequence (DNA): TGTGCCAGCTCACCACGGTTGTTAGCCGGGTCCTCTGGAAACACCATATATTTT. Translation: CASSPRLLAGSSGNTIYF. The chain carries TRBV18 and TRBJ1-3; D gene unclear. Germline CDR1 is KGHSH and CDR2 is LQKENI. This CDR3 has 18 residues. V lost 1 base and J lost 0, with 16 bases in between.

This chain links TRBV28 with TRBJ1-3; D is perhaps TRBD1 (6 bases). Trimming removed 7 bases at V and 2 bases at J, with 18 bases between. Per the germline V gene, CDR1 is MDHEN and CDR2 is SYDVKM. This CDR3 has 16 amino acids. In DNA form, the CDR3 reads TGTGCCAGCATGATAGGACAGCTTCTGACTGGAAACACCATATATTTT. As protein: CASMIGQLLTGNTIYF.

This clone has a handful of counts. This CDR3 is also generated by other DNA sequences in the sample. This chain connects TRBV7-9 to TRBJ1-6; TRBD1 matches at 9 bases. With V trimmed by 3 bases and J by 4 bases, 4 bases remained unmatched. The CDR3 extends over 16 amino acids. Germline values: CDR1 SEHNR, CDR2 FQNEAQ (reference sequence). The CDR3 region is CASSLGQGFYNSPLHF. The DNA of the CDR3 is TGTGCCAGCAGCTTGGGACAGGGTTTTTATAATTCACCCCTCCACTTT.

The chain carries TRBV28 and TRBJ2-6, with TRBD1 as a possible D gene (6 bases). The CDR3 runs to 20 residues. Trimming took off 3 bases at V and 10 bases at J, with 31 bases between the two ends. Germline CDR1 MDHEN, CDR2 SYDVKM. The CDR3 loop reads CASSFWPGAIEVKWVNVLTF. The CDR3, as DNA: TGTGCCAGCAGTTTCTGGCCAGGGGCGATTGAGGTTAAGTGGGTAAACGTCCTGACTTTC.